A single sample gave rise to the 6 T cell receptor beta chains below, sequenced in a study of T cells after yellow fever vaccination. TCRdb fed the 5' RACE reads into MiXCR, producing one record per CDR3 protein. The data hold 450,000 to 550,000 distinct CDR3 sequences, with roughly 19% observed a single time. The sequencing here drew on PBMCs, taken 15 days after the yellow fever booster vaccination. These receptors all stem from a man aged 25 to 40 who received the YFV17D yellow fever vaccine.

This clonotype was seen more than once but under ten times. The chain combines TRBV2 with TRBJ1-1, with 7 bases that match TRBD1. Germline V gene data show CDR1 as SNHLY and CDR2 as FYNNEI. The CDR3 runs 14 residues. The trim removed 6 bases at V and 5 bases at J, leaving 9 bases unmatched. The CDR3 loop reads CASRVTGEGTEAFF. CDR3 in DNA: TGTGCCAGCAGGGTTACAGGGGAGGGGACTGAAGCTTTCTTT. The whole variable domain, filled in from reference TRBV2 and TRBJ1-1, reads EPEVTQTPSHQVTQMGQEVILRCVPISNHLYFYWYRQILGQKVEFLVSFYNNEISEKSEIFDDQFSVERPDGSNFTLKIRSTKLEDSAMYFCASRVTGEGTEAFFGQGTRLTVV.

The chain has TRBV18 and TRBJ2-1, with TRBD2 matching over 11 bases. Per the germline V gene, CDR1 is KGHSH and CDR2 is LQKENI. The V segment lost 0 bases and the J segment 8 bases; nucleotides outside the gene matches: 6. The CDR3 is 16 amino acids. CDR3 protein: CASSPPRLAGTDEQFF. The CDR3 DNA is TGTGCCAGCTCACCACCCCGACTAGCGGGAACCGATGAGCAGTTCTTC.

This clonotype was found a few times. CDR3 sequence reads: CASSGNAYEQYF. The CDR3 bases are TGTGCCAGCAGTGGGAATGCCTACGAGCAGTACTTC. The chain recombines TRBV6-6 with TRBJ2-7; D is ambiguous. The length of the CDR3 is 12 residues. V lost 5 bases and J lost 2, with 7 bases in between. Germline V gives CDR1 MNHNY, CDR2 SVGAGI (reference sequence).

This clonotype was found a few times. The gene calls are TRBV7-2 and TRBJ2-1, with D perhaps matching TRBD1 or TRBD2 (5 bases each). V lost 1 base and J lost 1, with 8 bases in between. Germline V gene data show CDR1 as SGHTA and CDR2 as FQGNSA. The CDR3 length is 15 residues. The CDR3 reads CASSLGWGSYNEQFF. The CDR3 DNA reads as TGTGCCAGCAGCTTAGGATGGGGGTCCTACAATGAGCAGTTCTTC.

This clonotype has a handful of counts. The chain has TRBV25-1 and TRBJ2-5, with 7 bases identical to TRBD1. There are 17 residues in the CDR3. CDR1 is MGHDK, CDR2 SYGVNS, per germline. Germline trimming cut 8 bases from V and 5 bases from J; bases unmatched to any gene: 20. CDR3 DNA: TGTGCCAGCGACAATAGCCTCGACAGGGCCTTTGGGGAGACCCAGTACTTC. Translated, it gives CASDNSLDRAFGETQYF.

V gene TRBV20-1 combines with J gene TRBJ2-7, with 11 bases fitting TRBD2. V was pared by 3 bases and J by 1 base, with 8 bases of the junction left unmatched. This CDR3 contains 16 residues. Germline values: CDR1 DFQATT, CDR2 SNEGSKA (reference sequence). Here the CDR3 DNA reads TGCAGTGCTAGCCCTAGCGGGAGGATTGGGTCCTACGAGCAGTACTTC. Protein: CSASPSGRIGSYEQYF.